Below, one T cell receptor beta chain is given with its context. The antigen remains undetermined. Measured with immunoSEQ multiplex PCR; TCRdb has only the in-frame clones, and not every one. The table lists around 110,000 clones, around 93% of them singletons. This entry belongs to a study of OX40 agonist ivuxolimab in advanced cancers. Study background: Past anti-PD-1, anti-PD-L1 or anti-CTLA-4 therapy was accepted, and 40% to 50% had received some. Partial responses were achieved by three patients, one with hepatocellular carcinoma and two with cutaneous melanoma.

Notes on the study in general: The mean number of expanded clones was higher in CD8+ T cells than in CD4+.

Germline V gene lookup returns CDR1 MDHEN and CDR2 SYDVKM. The V gene end was trimmed by 6 bases and the J gene end by 3 bases; junction bases not matched to a gene: 4. The CDR3 length is 13 residues. The chain has TRBV28 and TRBJ1-1; 7 nucleotides line up with TRBD1. The sample was CD4+ or CD8+ T cells sorted from blood, taken in a trial of the OX40 agonist ivuxolimab. The receptor was derived from an adult with an advanced solid tumor such as melanoma, head and neck, liver or kidney cancer. CDR3 nucleotides: TGTGCCAGCAGGTGGACAGGCTACACTGAAGCTTTCTTT. It specifies CASRWTGYTEAFF.